The T cell receptor (beta chain) described here comes from a study of blood T cell repertoires in COVID-19. Some clones are missing from TCRdb's copy, which holds only in-frame ones; the method was immunoSEQ multiplex PCR. The sample carries around 200,000 clones, about 88% recorded once. Participant-given clinical history determined each cohort assignment. Trimming shortened V by 1 base and J by 2 bases, and 9 bases separated the two germline ends. The CDR3 has 13 amino acids. CDR1 and CDR2 (germline): SQVTM, ANQGSEA. This receptor was taken from a woman aged 25-40 years who had been exposed to COVID-19. The source material was PBMCs or T cells enriched from blood (not recorded which). The genes are TRBV29-1 and TRBJ2-7; D ambiguous. CDR3 sequence (DNA): TGCAGCGTTGAAGCGGAGAGTACCTACGAGCAGTACTTC. Its protein is CSVEAESTYEQYF.